This TCR beta chain was retrieved from a study of early T cells in non-severe SARS-CoV-2 infection (dated by TCRdb to the early 2020s). With regard to the full study: Because TCR sequencing was done on bulk RNA from unsorted whole blood, the alpha and beta chains could not be paired.

Libraries were built with 5' RACE. The sample was run on a NextSeq 500. To correct for sequencing error and PCR bias, the TCR library protocol tagged individual cDNA molecules with unique molecular identifiers. Sequencing covered both TCR alpha and beta chains, and within each sample the abundances of alpha and beta sequences were tightly co-correlated. From the authors' description of their analysis: Decombinator V4 was used to annotate the V gene, J gene and CDR3 of the TCR sequences. TCRs were defined as expanded if a significant change between any two time points was detected under a Poisson model with p below 0.0001. TCR abundances were normalised to the total number of TCRs sequenced in each sample and reported as counts per million. TRAV1-2 paired with TRAJ12, TRAJ20 or TRAJ33 defined MAIT TCRs, while TRAV10 paired with TRAJ18 defined iNKT TCRs. VDJdb, accessed 1 November 2021, was searched for CMV, EBV and SARS-CoV-2 annotated TCRs, excluding TCRs annotated for multiple antigens. TCRdb reprocessed the public reads (quality trimming at Q25 with fastp, clone calling with MiXCR) and kept in-frame beta chains. Entries that share a CDR3 protein sequence are merged under the most common genes and DNA. V and J calls and clone size were set by TCRdb, not the authors. Present in this sample are tens of thousands of distinct CDR3 sequences, under 7% of which were seen just once. The top ten clonotypes cover about 5.5% of the sample.

Broader findings and caveats from the paper: VDJdb matching was skewed toward anti-spike CD8 responses, so virus-specific expansions were likely underestimated and private and CD4 specificities were missed.

Set within a cohort of healthcare workers in London, UK, this nested case-control study involved weekly PCR testing of nasopharyngeal swabs along with blood sampling. Healthcare workers were enrolled in the week of the UK lockdown, from 23 to 31 March 2020, and were followed every week for up to 16 weeks. This clonotype was recorded many times. The antigen it recognizes is unknown. No base quality information exists; no much larger clone differs at one position. Taken from the germline V gene, the CDR1 and CDR2 loops are MDHEN and SYDVKM. Spanning cysteine to phenylalanine, the CDR3 consists of 13 amino acids. Only CDR3 DNA remains: 39 bases, in frame from the first base. V is trimmed back by 6 bases and J by 3 bases, and the junction contains 3 bases that no gene match accounts for.

The sample comprised whole blood. Recombination connected TRBV28 to TRBJ1-2; 8 bases in between match TRBD1. The receptor's source is an adult who was a healthcare worker with PCR-confirmed SARS-CoV-2 infection or an uninfected control (not recorded which). For the CDR3, the sequence is CASSGQGHYGYTF. In nucleotide form, the sequence is TGTGCCAGCAGCGGACAGGGACACTATGGCTACACCTTC.